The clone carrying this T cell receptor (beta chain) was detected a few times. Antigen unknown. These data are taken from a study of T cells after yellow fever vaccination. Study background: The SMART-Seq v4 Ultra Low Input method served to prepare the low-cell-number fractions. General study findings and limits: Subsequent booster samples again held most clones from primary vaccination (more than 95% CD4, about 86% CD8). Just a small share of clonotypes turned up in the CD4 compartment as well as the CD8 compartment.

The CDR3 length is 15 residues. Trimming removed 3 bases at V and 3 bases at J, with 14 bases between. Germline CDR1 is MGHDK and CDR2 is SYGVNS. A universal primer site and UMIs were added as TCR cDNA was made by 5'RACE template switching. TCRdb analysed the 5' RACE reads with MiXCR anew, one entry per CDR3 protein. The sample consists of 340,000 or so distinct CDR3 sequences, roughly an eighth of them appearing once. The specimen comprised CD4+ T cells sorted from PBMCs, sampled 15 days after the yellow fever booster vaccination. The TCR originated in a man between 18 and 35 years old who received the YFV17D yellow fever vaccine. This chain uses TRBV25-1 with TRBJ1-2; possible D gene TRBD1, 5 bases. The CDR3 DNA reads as TGTGCCAGCAGTGACCGGCAGGGTAATGACTATGGCTACACCTTC. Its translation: CASSDRQGNDYGYTF.